These 31 T cell receptor beta chains originate from one sample sequenced in a study of OX40 agonist ivuxolimab in advanced cancers. The repertoire was sequenced with immunoSEQ multiplex PCR; TCRdb's copy has only in-frame clones and lacks some. The sample holds 30,000 to 45,000 clones, over 75% seen once. This specimen was CD4+ or CD8+ T cells sorted from blood, taken in a trial of the OX40 agonist ivuxolimab. These receptors all stem from an adult with an advanced solid tumor such as melanoma, head and neck, liver or kidney cancer.

The chain is built from TRBV21-1 and TRBJ1-2; no check of the table's D call, TRBD1, against the DNA was made. TRBV21-1 constitutes a pseudogene. The CDR3 loop spans 13 amino acids. The CDR3 loop is CASTTGGDYGYTF. The CDR3 coding sequence is TGTGCCAGCACCACAGGGGGGGACTATGGCTACACCTTC.

V usage is TRBV5-1 and J usage is TRBJ2-7, with 7 bases fitting TRBD1. Germline V CDR1 and CDR2: SGHRS, YFSETQ. After removal of 3 bases from V and 0 bases from J, the junction contained 9 bases not matched to a gene. The CDR3 has 16 amino acids. The CDR3 region has the DNA TGCGCCAGCAGCTGGAGTGGACAGGCGCTCTCCTACGAGCAGTACTTC. This gives the protein CASSWSGQALSYEQYF.

The chain uses TRBV6-6 and TRBJ2-1, with TRBD1 matching over 9 bases. Germline loops: CDR1 MNHNY, CDR2 SVGAGI (reference sequence). The J segment lost 3 bases and the V segment lost 3 bases, leaving 3 bases of the junction unmatched. The CDR3 loop spans 15 amino acids. The CDR3 nucleotides read TGTGCCAGCAGTTATCGGGACAGGGTCTACAATGAGCAGTTCTTC. Protein product: CASSYRDRVYNEQFF.

This chain's CDR3 is CASSLERGTGFAEAFF. DNA for the CDR3: TGTGCCAGCAGCTTGGAGAGGGGGACAGGGTTTGCTGAAGCTTTCTTT. The J gene is TRBJ1-1, the V gene TRBV5-6, with 9 bases identical to TRBD1. Germline V CDR1 and CDR2: SGHDT, YYEEEE. With 0 bases clipped from V and 6 bases from J, the junction kept 9 bases outside the gene matches. This CDR3 is built from 16 residues.

J is TRBJ1-2 and V is TRBV30; 7 nucleotides match TRBD1. V trimming: 5 bases; J trimming: 8 bases; junction bases outside the gene matches: 8. The CDR3 is 12 amino acids. CDR1 and CDR2 from the germline V gene are GTSNPN and SVGIG (reference sequence). The CDR3 loop is CAWGPTGKGYTF. For the CDR3, the DNA is TGTGCCTGGGGACCGACAGGGAAAGGCTACACCTTC.

The gene calls are TRBV4-1 and TRBJ1-2; D unresolved. The CDR3 runs 16 residues. The ends were cut back, 2 bases at V and 2 bases at J, with 15 bases in the middle. CDR1 is MGHRA and CDR2 is YSYEKL in the germline V gene. CDR3 amino acids: CASSQHQRTPNYGYTF. The CDR3 region has the DNA TGCGCCAGCAGCCAACACCAGAGAACCCCGAACTATGGCTACACCTTC.

The J gene is TRBJ1-1, the V gene TRBV7-9; 9 positions agree with TRBD1. The CDR3 has 16 residues. Germline CDR1 SEHNR, CDR2 FQNEAQ (reference sequence). V lost 2 bases to trimming and J lost 2 bases; unmatched junction nucleotides: 6. DNA of the CDR3: TGTGCCAGCAGCTTAACCCCGGGACAGGGTAACACTGAAGCTTTCTTT. Translating it yields CASSLTPGQGNTEAFF.

The chain is built from TRBV4-1 and TRBJ1-1, with a weak D call TRBD1 (6 bases). Germline V gives CDR1 MGHRA, CDR2 YSYEKL. V lost 1 base to trimming and J lost 5 bases, with 20 bases between them. This CDR3 spans 17 amino acids. CDR3 sequence (DNA): TGCGCCAGCAGCCAAGCCCTGCGGGGGGCGCGGTGGACTGAAGCTTTCTTT. This translates into CASSQALRGARWTEAFF.

J is TRBJ1-3 and V is TRBV4-3; D possibly corresponds to TRBD1 (5 bases). The CDR3 has 17 amino acids. V lost 0 bases to trimming and J lost 0 bases, with 12 bases between them. The germline CDR1 and CDR2 sequences are LGHNA and YSLEER. DNA of the CDR3: TGCGCCAGCAGCCAAGATTTCAGGACACCCTCTGGAAACACCATATATTTT. Protein sequence: CASSQDFRTPSGNTIYF.

This sequence joins TRBV28 and TRBJ2-7; 8 bases line up with TRBD1. The V segment lost 3 bases and the J segment 4 bases; nucleotides outside the gene matches: 5. Germline V gene lookup returns CDR1 MDHEN and CDR2 SYDVKM. The CDR3 consists of 14 residues. The CDR3 sequence is CASSFQGAGYEQYF. The CDR3 DNA reads TGTGCCAGCAGTTTTCAGGGGGCGGGGTACGAGCAGTACTTC.

This chain connects TRBV4-1 to TRBJ1-5; 8 bases map to TRBD1. The CDR3 sequence is 17 residues long. Germline lookup yields CDR1 MGHRA and CDR2 YSYEKL. V lost 0 bases to trimming and J lost 1 base; unmatched junction nucleotides: 5. The CDR3 region is CASSQDTTGVSNQPQHF. For the CDR3, the DNA is TGCGCCAGCAGCCAAGATACGACAGGGGTAAGCAATCAGCCCCAGCATTTT.

The genes are TRBV2 and TRBJ1-3; D gene unclear. Germline CDR1 reads SNHLY; CDR2 reads FYNNEI. The CDR3 is made up of 14 amino acids. V was pared by 1 base and J by 0 bases, with 4 bases between. CDR3: CASSEVRSGNTIYF. The CDR3 DNA follows: TGTGCCAGCAGTGAAGTGCGCTCTGGAAACACCATATATTTT.

Notes on this clone: Other DNA sequences in this specimen translate into the identical CDR3. The genes are TRBV30 and TRBJ2-7; 7 bases fit TRBD1. The CDR3 loop spans 14 amino acids. The germline V gene has CDR1 GTSNPN and CDR2 SVGIG (reference sequence). J was trimmed by 0 bases and V by 2 bases; bases with no gene match: 4. The CDR3 spells CAWSTGTVSYEQYF. The CDR3 region has the DNA TGTGCCTGGAGTACCGGGACAGTCTCCTACGAGCAGTACTTC.

The chain uses TRBV9 and TRBJ1-2; tentatively, D is TRBD1 (6 bases). CDR1 is SGDLS and CDR2 is YYNGEE in the germline V gene. With 0 bases removed from V and 7 bases from J, the gap between germline ends came to 13 bases. The CDR3 has 14 amino acids. Here the CDR3 reads CASSVAGGYPGYTF. The CDR3 DNA sequence: TGTGCCAGCAGCGTAGCTGGGGGCTACCCTGGCTACACCTTC.

In the case of this clone: Here the CDR3 omits its conserved ending phenylalanine or tryptophan, so a read error is the likely source. No DNA is shown, since the ends of the CDR3 on it are uncertain; the CDR3 is the one TCRdb lists. V gene TRBV4-1 combines with J gene TRBJ1-3. From germline, CDR1 is MGHRA and CDR2 YSYEKL. Ends included, the CDR3 has 13 residues. The CDR3 region is CASSQTPERTHLY.

The chain joins TRBV6-1 to TRBJ1-2; the D gene is possibly TRBD1 (5 bases). Germline values: CDR1 MNHNS, CDR2 SASEGT. V was clipped by 1 base and J by 5 bases, with 20 bases between them. The CDR3 consists of 17 residues. CDR3 sequence (DNA): TGTGCCAGCAGTGAAGGGGGGTCTTGGGGCCATTGGTATGGCTACACCTTC. It yields the protein CASSEGGSWGHWYGYTF.

The chain uses TRBV7-2 and TRBJ2-5; D call uncertain. CDR1 is SGHTA, CDR2 FQGNSA, per germline. The CDR3 consists of 14 residues. V lost 5 bases and J 5 bases, leaving 15 bases between the germline ends. The CDR3 protein is CASSHKNPRETQYF. As DNA, the CDR3 is TGTGCCAGCAGCCACAAGAACCCAAGGGAGACCCAGTACTTC.

This chain connects TRBV4-1 to TRBJ1-1; possible D gene TRBD1, 5 bases. Per the germline V gene, CDR1 is MGHRA and CDR2 is YSYEKL. The CDR3 is made up of 16 amino acids. Trimming left V 3 bases short and J 3 bases short, with 17 bases between. For the CDR3, the DNA is TGCGCCAGCAGCCATCCGCCTGGCAGGGTTGACACTGAAGCTTTCTTT. Translated, it gives CASSHPPGRVDTEAFF.

The chain employs TRBV2 and TRBJ2-7; D ambiguous. In germline, CDR1 is SNHLY, CDR2 FYNNEI. The CDR3 loop spans 13 amino acids. The V end was cut by 7 bases, the J end by 5 bases, with 15 bases between. DNA of the CDR3: TGTGCCAGCATCATCGACGCGAGCGACGAGCAGTACTTC. Its protein product is CASIIDASDEQYF.

This clone turned up a few times. This chain uses TRBV20-1 with TRBJ1-1; D uncertain. The germline gives CDR1 DFQATT, CDR2 SNEGSKA (reference sequence). This CDR3 is built from 9 residues. The V gene lost 8 bases and the J gene lost 8 bases, with 9 bases spanning the gap. The CDR3 is CSPPDEAFF. The CDR3 bases are TGCAGTCCACCGGACGAAGCTTTCTTT.

The chain recombines TRBV10-1 with TRBJ2-1, with D uncertain. V lost 0 bases to trimming and J lost 4 bases, with 13 bases between them. Germline CDR1 is WNHNN and CDR2 is SYGVQD (reference sequence). The CDR3 sequence is 16 residues long. The CDR3 is CASSESLRLGYNEQFF. CDR3 bases: TGCGCCAGCAGTGAGTCGTTGCGATTGGGTTACAATGAGCAGTTCTTC.

The V gene is TRBV5-1, the J gene TRBJ1-2, with D perhaps matching TRBD1 (6 bases). Germline V gene lookup returns CDR1 SGHRS and CDR2 YFSETQ. The V and J ends lost 0 bases and 0 bases respectively, with 18 bases between them. The CDR3 length is 18 residues. The CDR3 loop is CASSLGVWAGVPNYGYTF. Here the CDR3 DNA reads TGCGCCAGCAGCTTGGGAGTCTGGGCAGGGGTCCCTAACTATGGCTACACCTTC.

V usage is TRBV11-2 and J usage is TRBJ1-1; D uncertain. Germline V lookup: CDR1 SGHAT, CDR2 FQNNGV. This CDR3 has 14 residues. The V end was cut by 5 bases, the J end by 3 bases, with 13 bases between. CDR3 nucleotide sequence: TGTGCCAGCAGCCATTGGATCGACGACACTGAAGCTTTCTTT. Its translation is CASSHWIDDTEAFF.

This chain links TRBV30 with TRBJ2-1, with D uncertain. The V and J ends lost 0 bases and 7 bases respectively, with 10 bases between them. CDR3 length: 13 residues. Germline CDR1 is GTSNPN and CDR2 is SVGIG (reference sequence). The CDR3 nucleotides read TGTGCCTGGAGTGTCGGACGTGGGAATGAGCAGTTCTTC. It encodes CAWSVGRGNEQFF.

This chain joins TRBV5-4 and TRBJ2-7; D is unresolved. The CDR3 runs 13 residues. V lost 0 bases and J lost 2, with 6 bases in between. Germline values: CDR1 SGHNT, CDR2 YYREEE (reference sequence). The DNA of the CDR3 is TGTGCCAGCAGCTTGGGACGGCCCTACGAGCAGTACTTC. It encodes CASSLGRPYEQYF.

This clone was picked up one time. The V and J genes are TRBV27 and TRBJ1-1; D possibly corresponds to TRBD1 (6 bases). V was shortened by 6 bases and J by 4 bases, with 18 bases between the two germline ends. Germline CDR1 reads MNHEY; CDR2 reads SMNVEV (reference sequence). The CDR3 is 15 residues long. In DNA, the CDR3 is TGTGCCAGCAGGGTCGGAGAATCAGGGGCCACTGAAGCTTTCTTT. Translating gives CASRVGESGATEAFF.

This chain connects TRBV7-8 to TRBJ1-1; 8 nucleotides line up with TRBD1. This CDR3 is built from 14 residues. V shed 5 bases and J 2 bases; nucleotides not matched to a gene: 4. The germline gives CDR1 SGHVS, CDR2 FQNEAQ. The CDR3 DNA sequence: TGTGCCAGCAGCGAGGGACAGGAAAACACTGAAGCTTTCTTT. This encodes CASSEGQENTEAFF. Using reference TRBV7-8 and TRBJ1-1 for the parts outside the CDR3, the full variable domain is GAGVSQSPRYKVAKRGQDVALRCDPISGHVSLFWYQQALGQGPEFLTYFQNEAQLDKSGLPSDRFFAERPEGSVSTLKIQRTQQEDSAVYLCASSEGQENTEAFFGQGTRLTVV.

V usage is TRBV9 and J usage is TRBJ1-3, with 8 bases lining up with TRBD1. CDR1 and CDR2 from the germline V gene are SGDLS and YYNGEE. The CDR3 runs 17 residues. V dropped 2 bases and J dropped 2; count of bases not matched to a gene: 9. The DNA of the CDR3 is TGTGCCAGCAGCGTCGCCGGGACAGGTTATGCTGGAAACACCATATATTTT. This codes for CASSVAGTGYAGNTIYF. Using reference TRBV9 and TRBJ1-3 for the parts outside the CDR3, the full variable domain is DSGVTQTPKHLITATGQRVTLRCSPRSGDLSVYWYQQSLDQGLQFLIQYYNGEERAKGNILERFSAQQFPDLHSELNLSSLELGDSALYFCASSVAGTGYAGNTIYFGEGSWLTVV.

This chain links TRBV19 with TRBJ1-5, with D possibly matching TRBD1 (6 bases). Germline CDR1 LNHDA, CDR2 SQIVND (reference sequence). V gave up 5 bases and J gave up 7 bases, with 15 bases separating them. The CDR3 has 14 residues. The CDR3 spells CASSPKDRDQPQHF. The CDR3 region has the DNA TGTGCCAGTAGTCCAAAGGACAGAGACCAGCCCCAGCATTTT.

The rearrangement links TRBV5-1 to TRBJ1-3; 8 nucleotides match TRBD1. This CDR3 comprises 16 residues. The V segment lost 3 bases and the J segment 2 bases; nucleotides outside the gene matches: 7. From germline, CDR1 is SGHRS and CDR2 YFSETQ. The CDR3 spells CASSSLQGAPGNTIYF. The CDR3, as DNA: TGCGCCAGCAGCTCGCTTCAGGGGGCGCCTGGAAACACCATATATTTT.

The V gene is TRBV5-8, the J gene TRBJ2-4, with D possibly being TRBD1 or TRBD2 (5 bases each). Germline assignment: CDR1 SGHTS and CDR2 YDEGEE. This CDR3 has 15 residues. The V end was cut by 6 bases, the J end by 0 bases, with 13 bases between. The CDR3 DNA follows: TGTGCCAGCAATCCGGGACCCCAAGCCAAAAACATTCAGTACTTC. It codes for CASNPGPQAKNIQYF.